The sequence of this T cell receptor beta chain was determined in a study of shared clonotypes between healthy human individuals. The study's findings and limits: Exclusively blood specimens were collected; tissue repertoires likely differ.

The donors were adults (healthy and HIV-negative) with no recent acute infections or vaccinations. Remarks on this clone: Its target is not known.

The germline V and J ends were trimmed by 5 bases and 2 bases, with 18 bases remaining between them. Germline loops: CDR1 SGHVS, CDR2 FQNEAQ. There are 16 residues in the CDR3. The unsorted PBMC replicate PCRs were performed with about 300 ng DNA, 25,000 to 30,000 T cell genomes. DNA from unsorted PBMC was sequenced on ten immunoSEQ deep assay plates. The repertoire was sequenced with immunoSEQ multiplex PCR; TCRdb's copy has only in-frame clones and lacks some. The table includes approximately 500,000 clones, about 72% detected once. V usage is TRBV7-8 and J usage is TRBJ1-2; D is possibly TRBD1 (6 bases). Source material: PBMCs. The clonotype originates from a woman in her forties in good health. Some clones in this sample may be carry-over from other donors' samples. The CDR3 reads CASSQLGTKENYGYTF. CDR3 nucleotide sequence: TGTGCCAGCAGCCAGCTCGGGACAAAGGAAAACTATGGCTACACCTTC.